Listed below are T cell receptor beta chains from one sample, sequenced in a study of T-cell memory formation after mild COVID-19. TCRdb fed the 5' RACE reads into MiXCR, producing one record per CDR3 protein. This sample yields around 150,000 distinct CDR3 sequences, of which around 10% are seen a single time; approximately 3.4% belongs to the top ten. Material: PBMCs or a T cell subset sorted from them (not recorded which). These receptors originate from a man aged 18 to 30 who had mild COVID-19 (a few samples of this study predate the infection). Cell type and time point are not known. CDR3s include the opening cysteine and the closing phenylalanine or tryptophan. A D gene is named only where the DNA matches it firmly. Clone sizes are given selectively: once, few, many, or a class where the clone is expanded.

many,TRBJ2-3,.,TRBV12-3/TRBV12-4,CASSWAGPDTQYF,TGTGCCAGCAGTTGGGCAGGGCCAGATACGCAGTATTTT
many,TRBJ2-7,TRBD1,TRBV5-1,CASSRTGVTNEQYF,TGCGCCAGCAGCCGGACAGGGGTTACAAACGAGCAGTACTTC
few,TRBJ1-2,.,TRBV7-2,CASRSNLGYTF,TGTGCCAGCAGGTCCAATCTCGGCTACACCTTC
once,TRBJ2-1,.,TRBV5-1,CASSLDPSGDIFDF,TGCGCCAGCAGCTTGGACCCCTCCGGCGACATATTCGACTTC
.,TRBJ1-2,.,TRBV7-2,CASSFDTLNYGYTF,TGTGCCAGCAGCTTTGACACACTCAACTATGGCTACACCTTC
few,TRBJ2-3,.,TRBV24-1,CATSGRDSSTDTQYF,TGTGCCACCAGTGGGAGGGACAGTAGCACAGATACGCAGTATTTT
.,TRBJ2-5,.,TRBV24-1,CATSEFPGAGETQYF,TGTGCCACCAGTGAATTTCCGGGGGCCGGGGAGACCCAGTACTTC
.,TRBJ2-3,TRBD1,TRBV10-3,CAIRMDRGTDTQYF,TGTGCCATCAGGATGGACAGGGGAACAGATACGCAGTATTTT
.,TRBJ1-3,.,TRBV7-6,CASSLALRRGHSGNTIYF,TGTGCCAGCAGCTTAGCGCTAAGAAGGGGCCACTCTGGAAACACCATATATTTT
.,TRBJ2-3,TRBD2,TRBV7-2,CASSPSGREGTDTQYF,TGTGCCAGCAGCCCCTCTGGACGGGAGGGCACAGATACGCAGTATTTT
few,TRBJ1-1,.,TRBV6-5,CASTPGGSVEAFF,TGTGCCAGCACTCCTGGAGGATCGGTTGAAGCTTTCTTT
.,TRBJ2-1,TRBD1,TRBV11-2,CASSEEPGQGGTSSYNEQFF,TGTGCCAGCAGTGAAGAACCGGGACAGGGAGGTACTAGCTCCTACAATGAGCAGTTCTTC
few,TRBJ1-2,.,TRBV14,CASSQQMLRNGYTF,TGTGCCAGCAGCCAACAGATGTTACGGAATGGCTACACCTTC
few,TRBJ1-1,.,TRBV6-5,CASSYSEGTNEAFF,TGTGCCAGCAGTTACTCCGAGGGGACCAATGAAGCTTTCTTT
few,TRBJ1-6,TRBD1,TRBV7-6,CASSSGTGESPLHF,TGTGCCAGCAGCTCCGGGACAGGGGAATCACCCCTCCACTTT
few,TRBJ1-1,.,TRBV9,CASSVQGQGTEAFF,TGTGCCAGCAGCGTACAAGGGCAGGGGACTGAAGCTTTCTTT
.,TRBJ2-7,.,TRBV5-4,CASSLGRGESSYEQYF,TGTGCCAGCAGCTTGGGCCGCGGTGAAAGCTCCTACGAGCAGTACTTC